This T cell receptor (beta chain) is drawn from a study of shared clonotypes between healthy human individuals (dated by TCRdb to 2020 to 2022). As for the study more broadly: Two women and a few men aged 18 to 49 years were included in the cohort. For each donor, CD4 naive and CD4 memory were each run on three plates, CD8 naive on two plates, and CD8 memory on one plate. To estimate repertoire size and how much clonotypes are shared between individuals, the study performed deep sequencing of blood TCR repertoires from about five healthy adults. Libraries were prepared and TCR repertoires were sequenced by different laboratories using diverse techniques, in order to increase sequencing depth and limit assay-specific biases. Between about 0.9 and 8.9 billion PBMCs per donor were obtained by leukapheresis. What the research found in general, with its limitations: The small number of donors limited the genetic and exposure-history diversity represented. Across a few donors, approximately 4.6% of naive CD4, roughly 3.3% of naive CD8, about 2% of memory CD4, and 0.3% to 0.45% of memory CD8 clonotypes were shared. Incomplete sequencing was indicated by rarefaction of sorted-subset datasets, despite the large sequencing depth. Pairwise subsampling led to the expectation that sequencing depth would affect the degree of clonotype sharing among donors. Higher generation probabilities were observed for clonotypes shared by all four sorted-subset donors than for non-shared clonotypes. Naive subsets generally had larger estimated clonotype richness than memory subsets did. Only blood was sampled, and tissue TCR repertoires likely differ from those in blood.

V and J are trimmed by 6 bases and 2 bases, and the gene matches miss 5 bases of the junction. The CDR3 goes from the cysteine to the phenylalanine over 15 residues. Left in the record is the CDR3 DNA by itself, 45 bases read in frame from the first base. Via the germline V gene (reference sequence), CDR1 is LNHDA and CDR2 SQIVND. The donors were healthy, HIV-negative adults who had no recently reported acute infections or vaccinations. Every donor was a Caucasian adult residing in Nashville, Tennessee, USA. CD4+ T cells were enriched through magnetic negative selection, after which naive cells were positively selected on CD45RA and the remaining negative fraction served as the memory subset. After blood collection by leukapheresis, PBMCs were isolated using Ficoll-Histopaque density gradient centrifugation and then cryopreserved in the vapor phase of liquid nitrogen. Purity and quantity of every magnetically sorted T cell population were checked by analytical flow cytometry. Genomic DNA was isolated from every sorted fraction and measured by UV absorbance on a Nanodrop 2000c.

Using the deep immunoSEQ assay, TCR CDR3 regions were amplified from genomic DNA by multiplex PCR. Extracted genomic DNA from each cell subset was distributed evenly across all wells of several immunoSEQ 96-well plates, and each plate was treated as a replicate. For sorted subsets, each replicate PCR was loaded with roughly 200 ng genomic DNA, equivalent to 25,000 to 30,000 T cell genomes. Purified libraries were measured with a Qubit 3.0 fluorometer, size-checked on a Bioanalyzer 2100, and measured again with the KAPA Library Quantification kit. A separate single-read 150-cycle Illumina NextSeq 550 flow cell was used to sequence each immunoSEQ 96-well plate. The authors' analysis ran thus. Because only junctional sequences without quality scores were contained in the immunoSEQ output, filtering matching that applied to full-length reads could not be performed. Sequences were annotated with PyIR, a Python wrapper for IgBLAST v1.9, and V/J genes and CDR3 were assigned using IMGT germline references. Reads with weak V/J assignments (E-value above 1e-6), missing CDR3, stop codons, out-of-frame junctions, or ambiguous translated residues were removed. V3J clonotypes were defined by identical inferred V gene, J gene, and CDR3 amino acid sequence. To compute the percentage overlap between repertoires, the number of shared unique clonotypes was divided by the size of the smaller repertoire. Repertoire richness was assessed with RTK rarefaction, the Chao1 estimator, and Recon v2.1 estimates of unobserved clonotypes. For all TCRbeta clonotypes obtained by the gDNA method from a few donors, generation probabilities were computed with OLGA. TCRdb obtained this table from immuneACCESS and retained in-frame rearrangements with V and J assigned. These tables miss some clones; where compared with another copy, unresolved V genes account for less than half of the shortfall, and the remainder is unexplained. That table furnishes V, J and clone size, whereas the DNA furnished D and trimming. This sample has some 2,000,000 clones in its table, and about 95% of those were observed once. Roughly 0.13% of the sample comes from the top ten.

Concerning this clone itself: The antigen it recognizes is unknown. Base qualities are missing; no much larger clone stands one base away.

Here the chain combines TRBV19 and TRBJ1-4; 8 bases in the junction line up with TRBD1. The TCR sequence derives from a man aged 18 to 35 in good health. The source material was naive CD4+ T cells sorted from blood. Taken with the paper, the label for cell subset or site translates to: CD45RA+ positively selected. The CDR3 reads CASRRTGPTNEKLFF. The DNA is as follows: TGTGCCAGTAGGAGGACAGGGCCTACTAATGAAAAACTGTTTTTT.